Following are 9 T cell receptor beta chains from one sample sequenced in a study of Graves' ophthalmopathy and Graves' hyperthyroidism. Scientists amplified the TCR beta CDR3 regions from RNA transcripts. An initial RT-PCR round employing HTBI primers preceded a second-round multiplex PCR. One entry per CDR3 protein results from TCRdb running MiXCR on the multiplex PCR reads. The data show over a million distinct CDR3 sequences, with 35% to 40% seen just once and roughly 11% held by the top ten. The specimen sequenced was peripheral blood or thyroid tissue (not recorded which). Source of these receptors: an adult man with Graves' hyperthyroidism.

The chain combines TRBV11-2 with TRBJ2-7; no clear D. In germline, CDR1 is SGHAT, CDR2 FQNNGV. V was cut by 5 bases and J by 6 bases, with 8 bases left in between. This CDR3 contains 11 residues. The CDR3 region is CASSRSSEQYF. In DNA form, the CDR3 reads TGTGCCAGCAGCAGATCAAGCGAGCAGTACTTC.

There are many counts of this clonotype. V and J are TRBV19 and TRBJ1-2; TRBD1 might be the D (5 bases). CDR1 LNHDA and CDR2 SQIVND come from the germline V gene (reference sequence). The CDR3 spans 13 residues. Trimming left V 9 bases short and J 5 bases short, with 16 bases between. CDR3 in DNA: TGTGCCAGCCAGCTGAGGGGACTATATGGCTACACCTTC. Amino acids: CASQLRGLYGYTF. Full variable domain (remainder filled in from reference TRBV19 and TRBJ1-2): DGGITQSPKYLFRKEGQNVTLSCEQNLNHDAMYWYRQDPGQGLRLIYYSQIVNDFQKGDIAEGYSVSREKKESFPLTVTSAQKNPTAFYLCASQLRGLYGYTFGSGTRLTVV.

This chain joins TRBV4-2 and TRBJ1-4; no reliable D call. Trimming stripped 3 bases from V and 2 bases from J, with 7 bases between. The length of the CDR3 is 14 residues. Germline V gene data show CDR1 as LGHNA and CDR2 as YNFKEQ. CDR3 residues: CASSHGRTNEKLFF. The CDR3, as DNA: TGTGCCAGCAGCCATGGAAGGACTAATGAAAAACTGTTTTTT.

V usage is TRBV20-1 and J usage is TRBJ2-7; 12 bases are shared with TRBD2. This CDR3 has 18 residues. CDR1 is DFQATT, CDR2 SNEGSKA, per germline (reference sequence). J lost 1 base, V lost 5 bases, and 15 bases had no gene match. The CDR3 nucleotides read TGCAGTGCTGGACCGACTAGCGGGAGAGCTATCTTTTCCTACGAGCAGTACTTC. This gives the protein CSAGPTSGRAIFSYEQYF.

The chain links TRBV9 to TRBJ1-6; TRBD1 agrees at 9 bases. V shed 2 bases, J shed 9 bases, and the junction held 0 bases outside the gene matches. The CDR3 is 13 residues long. CDR1 is SGDLS and CDR2 is YYNGEE in the germline V gene. The DNA for the CDR3 is TGTGCCAGCAGCGTGGGACAGGGTTCACCCCTCCACTTT. Translation: CASSVGQGSPLHF.

The chain uses TRBV7-2 and TRBJ2-7; 8 nucleotides align to TRBD1. The germline V gene has CDR1 SGHTA and CDR2 FQGNSA. J was trimmed by 2 bases and V by 1 base; bases with no gene match: 7. The CDR3 totals 16 residues. The CDR3 loop reads CASSLVKQGDPYEQYF. The CDR3 nucleotides are TGTGCCAGCAGCTTAGTAAAACAGGGGGACCCCTACGAGCAGTACTTC.

The DNA for the CDR3 is TGTGCCAGCACCCAGGGGCTAGCGGGGGGCGGGGGCGAGCAGTACTTC. This codes for CASTQGLAGGGGEQYF. The chain carries TRBV7-8 and TRBJ2-7; the match to TRBD2 covers 11 bases. This CDR3 comprises 16 residues. Germline values: CDR1 SGHVS, CDR2 FQNEAQ. With 7 bases clipped from V and 6 bases from J, the junction kept 14 bases outside the gene matches.

This clonotype was seen repeatedly, ten times or more. The rearrangement links TRBV7-2 to TRBJ2-7; TRBD1 matches at 10 bases. Per the germline V gene, CDR1 is SGHTA and CDR2 is FQGNSA. This CDR3 has 15 residues. The V gene end was trimmed by 4 bases and the J gene end by 4 bases; junction bases not matched to a gene: 7. The CDR3 loop reads CASSWDRGGLYEQYF. In DNA form, the CDR3 reads TGTGCCAGCAGCTGGGACAGGGGTGGATTATACGAGCAGTACTTC.

This chain links TRBV4-3 with TRBJ2-7, with D perhaps TRBD1 or TRBD2 (5 bases each). The DNA end is a closer match to TRBJ2-5, so the J assignment may be wrong. The length of the CDR3 is 16 residues. The germline gives CDR1 LGHNA, CDR2 YSLEER. CDR3 protein: CASSQSDSGHQETQYF. CDR3 in DNA: TGCGCCAGCAGCCAAAGTGACAGCGGACACCAAGAGACCCAGTACTTC.